The 25 T cell receptor beta chains below come from one sample, sequenced in a study of T cell repertoires in cytomegalovirus infection. TCRdb re-analysed the reads in MiXCR, keeping a single row per CDR3 protein. Of fewer than 200,000 distinct CDR3 sequences listed, 14% are singletons. The sequenced sample was PBMCs. All receptors come from a human donor in good health (CMV status not recorded). Some clones in this sample may be carry-over from other donors' samples.

The chain combines TRBV2 with TRBJ1-1; D not certain. The V end lost 5 bases, the J end lost 7 bases, and 8 bases lay between the germline ends. Per the germline V gene, CDR1 is SNHLY and CDR2 is FYNNEI. The CDR3 has 11 residues. CDR3: CASSPYSEAFF. In DNA, the CDR3 is TGTGCCAGCAGTCCCTACAGTGAAGCTTTCTTT.

This clonotype was counted at least ten times. At one end, the junction sequence differs from germline, possibly due to a read error. The chain links TRBV7-7 to TRBJ2-7, with 13 bases that match TRBD2. This CDR3 region has 14 residues. Germline CDR1 SSHAT, CDR2 FNYEAQ (reference sequence). The CDR3 reads CASSTGLAGAEQYF. In DNA form, the CDR3 reads TGTGCTAGCAGCACCGGACTAGCGGGAGCCGAGCAGTACTTC. The whole variable domain, remainder taken from reference TRBV7-7 and TRBJ2-7, is GAGVSQSPRYKVTKRGQDVTLRCDPISSHATLYWYQQALGQGPEFLTYFNYEAQPDKSGLPSDRFSAERPEGSISTLTIQRTEQRDSAMYRCASSTGLAGAEQYFGPGTRLTVT.

J is TRBJ2-2 and V is TRBV14; D unclear. The germline CDR1 and CDR2 sequences are SGHDN and FVKESK. Trimming stripped 3 bases from V and 2 bases from J, with 16 bases between. The CDR3 runs to 17 residues. CDR3 DNA: TGTGCCAGCAGCCAGTTTATTGCTTCAGCTAACACCGGGGAGCTGTTTTTT. This codes for CASSQFIASANTGELFF.

The genes are TRBV7-6 and TRBJ1-1; tentatively, D is TRBD1 (5 bases). The germline gives CDR1 SGHVS, CDR2 FNYEAQ. CDR3 size: 13 residues. Trimming shortened V by 8 bases and J by 7 bases, and 17 bases separated the two germline ends. The CDR3 spells CASGGRFVGEAFF. The CDR3 DNA is TGTGCCAGCGGGGGGAGGTTTGTGGGTGAAGCTTTCTTT.

In this sample, this clonotype turned up many times. The V call is TRBV7-2, the J call TRBJ2-1; 11 positions match TRBD2. V lost 0 bases, J lost 9 bases, and 4 bases stayed unmatched. Germline-derived CDR1 and CDR2 are SGHTA and FQGNSA. The CDR3 covers 15 residues. The CDR3 region has the DNA TGTGCCAGCAGCTTAGCGCTAGCGGGAGGAAGTGAGCAGTTCTTC. Translated, it gives CASSLALAGGSEQFF.

This sequence joins TRBV5-1 and TRBJ2-7, with 7 bases aligning to TRBD1. The CDR3 has 12 residues. Losses at the gene ends were 4 bases for V and 5 bases for J; bases not matched to a gene: 3. Germline V gene data show CDR1 as SGHRS and CDR2 as YFSETQ. CDR3 bases: TGCGCCAGCAGCACCGGGACAGACGAGCAGTACTTC. Translating it yields CASSTGTDEQYF.

About this clonotype: A much larger clone sits a single nucleotide away, making a read error possible. The CDR3 DNA sequence: TGTGCCAGCAGTTATCCAGGGGCGGGAATTGAAAAACTGTTTTTT. It translates to CASSYPGAGIEKLFF. V and J are TRBV28 and TRBJ1-4; D might be TRBD1 (6 bases). Germline CDR1 and CDR2: MDHEN and SYDVKM. The CDR3 loop spans 15 amino acids. V shed 4 bases and J shed 7 bases, with 16 bases lying between them.

This clonotype was counted between two and nine times. The rearrangement links TRBV7-6 to TRBJ2-1, with D tentatively TRBD2 (5 bases). The V end was cut by 5 bases, the J end by 8 bases, with 10 bases between. CDR3 size: 12 residues. Germline assignment: CDR1 SGHVS and CDR2 FNYEAQ. In DNA form, the CDR3 reads TGTGCCAGCAGCCTAGGTAGCGATGAGCAGTTCTTC. It is translated as CASSLGSDEQFF.

This clonotype was recorded at least ten times. The rearrangement joins TRBV7-2 to TRBJ1-6; 7 positions match TRBD1. From germline, CDR1 is SGHTA and CDR2 FQGNSA. This CDR3 is built from 16 residues. J was trimmed by 7 bases and V by 2 bases; bases with no gene match: 8. The CDR3 protein is CASSLTPDRLNSPLHF. DNA for the CDR3: TGTGCCAGCAGCTTAACCCCGGACAGGCTGAATTCACCCCTCCACTTT. Together with reference TRBV7-2 and TRBJ1-6, the CDR3 gives the full variable domain: GAGVSQSPSNKVTEKGKDVELRCDPISGHTALYWYRQSLGQGLEFLIYFQGNSAPDKSGLPSDRFSAERTGGSVSTLTIQRTQQEDSAVYLCASSLTPDRLNSPLHFGNGTRLTVT.

This clonotype was observed many times. V gene TRBV7-3 combines with J gene TRBJ2-1; 7 nucleotides align to TRBD2. Unmatched junction bases numbered 12, after V lost 0 bases and J lost 1 base. Germline lookup yields CDR1 SGHTA and CDR2 FQGTGA. This CDR3 region has 19 residues. CDR3 DNA: TGTGCCAGCAGCTTAACTCCCCCGGGGGGTAGATATTCCTACAATGAGCAGTTCTTC. This translates into CASSLTPPGGRYSYNEQFF.

This clonotype was seen only a few times. The genes are TRBV5-1 and TRBJ2-1; D not certain. There are 13 residues in the CDR3. The V and J ends lost 1 base and 4 bases respectively, with 6 bases between them. Per germline, CDR1 SGHRS and CDR2 YFSETQ. CDR3 region: CASSLWPYNEQFF. The CDR3 bases are TGCGCCAGCAGCTTGTGGCCGTACAATGAGCAGTTCTTC.

This clonotype is categorized as large. The J gene is TRBJ2-1, the V gene TRBV28, with TRBD1 identical over 9 bases. This CDR3 has 15 amino acids. Germline-derived CDR1 and CDR2 are MDHEN and SYDVKM. Trimming cost V 6 bases and J 6 bases; bases outside gene matches: 9. The CDR3 loop reads CASSPTGGSINEQFF. Here the CDR3 DNA reads TGTGCCAGCAGCCCGACAGGGGGGTCAATCAATGAGCAGTTCTTC.

This clonotype was counted between two and nine times. CDR3 protein: CASSLVLAGNNEQFF. In DNA form, the CDR3 reads TGCGCCAGCAGCTTGGTCCTAGCGGGAAACAATGAGCAGTTCTTC. The rearrangement joins TRBV5-1 to TRBJ2-1, with 9 bases lining up with TRBD2. There are 15 residues in the CDR3. The germline gives CDR1 SGHRS, CDR2 YFSETQ. The V gene end was trimmed by 0 bases and the J gene end by 5 bases; junction bases not matched to a gene: 3.

This clonotype occurred a few times. The chain has TRBV7-9 and TRBJ1-4; 7 positions agree with TRBD1. Germline V CDR1 and CDR2: SEHNR, FQNEAQ (reference sequence). V lost 3 bases and J lost 4; bases outside the gene matches: 2. This CDR3 comprises 14 residues. The CDR3 loop is CASSLDRYNEKLFF. The CDR3 DNA sequence: TGTGCCAGCAGCTTGGACAGGTATAATGAAAAACTGTTTTTT.

This clonotype was detected many times. The chain employs TRBV7-2 and TRBJ1-4; D call uncertain. The germline CDR1 and CDR2 sequences are SGHTA and FQGNSA. V was trimmed by 1 base and J by 1 base, leaving 7 bases between them. The CDR3 extends over 15 amino acids. The CDR3 DNA sequence: TGTGCCAGCAGCTTAGAGGGCAGAACTAATGAAAAACTGTTTTTT. Amino acid sequence: CASSLEGRTNEKLFF.

This clonotype was found a few times. This chain links TRBV24-1 with TRBJ2-5; unclear D gene. From germline, CDR1 is KGHDR and CDR2 SFDVKD. The CDR3 has 16 residues. Trimming stripped 0 bases from V and 4 bases from J, with 14 bases between. This CDR3 is CATSDLAGPLGETQYF. CDR3 in DNA: TGTGCCACCAGTGATTTGGCCGGGCCCCTGGGAGAGACCCAGTACTTC.

The CDR3 bases are TGCAGCGCTATGGGACTAGCGGGTTACCACGAGCAGTACTTC. Encoded protein: CSAMGLAGYHEQYF. The V and J genes are TRBV29-1 and TRBJ2-7, with 12 bases identical to TRBD2. Germline V gene lookup returns CDR1 SQVTM and CDR2 ANQGSEA. With V trimmed by 7 bases and J by 5 bases, 9 bases remained unmatched. This CDR3 contains 14 residues.

There are many counts of this clonotype. The chain links TRBV4-1 to TRBJ1-1, with a tentative D call TRBD1 (6 bases). V lost 0 bases and J 5 bases, leaving 13 bases between the germline ends. The germline CDR1 and CDR2 sequences are MGHRA and YSYEKL. This CDR3 has 15 amino acids. The CDR3 protein is CASSQEGGRRTEAFF. In DNA form, the CDR3 reads TGCGCCAGCAGCCAAGAAGGGGGACGTCGGACTGAAGCTTTCTTT.

This clonotype was seen many times. The DNA for the CDR3 is TGTGCCAGCAGCTTCGTAGTAGACCTAACAATATTGTACTTC. Amino acids: CASSFVVDLTILYF. The V gene is TRBV7-2, the J gene TRBJ2-7; no clear D. The CDR3 is made up of 14 amino acids. Germline CDR1 SGHTA, CDR2 FQGNSA. V dropped 3 bases and J dropped 12 bases, with 21 bases sitting between them.

This clonotype was counted only a few times. This chain connects TRBV20-1 to TRBJ1-1; D perhaps matches TRBD1 (5 bases). Germline loops: CDR1 DFQATT, CDR2 SNEGSKA (reference sequence). Deletions cut 1 base from V and 4 bases from J, with 10 bases between. The CDR3 is 13 residues long. The CDR3 bases are TGCAGTGCTAGAGGAGGGGCTGGCACTGAAGCTTTCTTT. This encodes CSARGGAGTEAFF.

The rearrangement uses TRBV5-1 and TRBJ2-7; D is perhaps TRBD1 (6 bases). The V end lost 0 bases, the J end lost 3 bases, and 10 bases lay between the germline ends. Germline assignment: CDR1 SGHRS and CDR2 YFSETQ. The CDR3 contains 14 residues. CDR3 DNA: TGCGCCAGCAGCTTGGACACCAGGGGCTACGAGCAGTACTTC. Amino acids: CASSLDTRGYEQYF. Full variable domain (rest looked up from reference TRBV5-1 and TRBJ2-7): KAGVTQTPRYLIKTRGQQVTLSCSPISGHRSVSWYQQTPGQGLQFLFEYFSETQRNKGNFPGRFSGRQFSNSRSEMNVSTLELGDSALYLCASSLDTRGYEQYFGPGTRLTVT.

The CDR3 nucleotides read TGTGCCAGCAGTTACGCCCGGGACGCCAGGGGGACCTCCTACAATGAGCAGTTCTTC. The encoded protein is CASSYARDARGTSYNEQFF. The chain employs TRBV6-6 and TRBJ2-1; the match to TRBD1 covers 7 bases. The J segment lost 0 bases and the V segment lost 2 bases, leaving 13 bases of the junction unmatched. CDR3 length: 19 residues. Looked up from germline, CDR1 is MNHNY and CDR2 is SVGAGI (reference sequence).

In its sample, this clonotype was seen many times. V gene TRBV7-2 combines with J gene TRBJ2-7, with 8 bases matching TRBD2. Germline loops: CDR1 SGHTA, CDR2 FQGNSA. V lost 2 bases and J lost 6; bases outside the gene matches: 3. The CDR3 spans 13 residues. The CDR3 sequence: CASSLSAGGEQYF. Here the CDR3 DNA reads TGTGCCAGCAGCTTAAGTGCGGGGGGCGAGCAGTACTTC.

This clonotype occurred a few times. The V call is TRBV9, the J call TRBJ2-1, with 11 bases lining up with TRBD2. CDR1 SGDLS and CDR2 YYNGEE come from the germline V gene. This CDR3 region has 17 residues. Trimming removed 2 bases from V and 0 bases from J; junction bases left unmatched: 4. As DNA, the CDR3 is TGTGCCAGCAGCGTCCAGACTAGCGGGGACTCCTACAATGAGCAGTTCTTC. This sequence encodes CASSVQTSGDSYNEQFF.

This chain links TRBV27 with TRBJ1-2, with unresolved D. The length of the CDR3 is 15 residues. V was trimmed by 5 bases and J by 1 base, leaving 14 bases between them. Looked up from germline, CDR1 is MNHEY and CDR2 is SMNVEV (reference sequence). CDR3 sequence reads: CASSHRTGVNYGYTF. DNA of the CDR3: TGTGCCAGCAGTCACCGGACGGGAGTTAACTATGGCTACACCTTC.